A single sample gave rise to the 2 T cell receptor beta chains below, sequenced in a study of T cell repertoires in cytomegalovirus infection. From the reads, TCRdb called clonotypes with MiXCR, one entry per CDR3 protein. The sample lists approximately 750,000 distinct CDR3 sequences; approximately 40% were seen once. Sequenced sample: PBMCs. These receptors were taken from a human donor in good health (CMV status not recorded). Some clones in this sample may be carry-over from other donors' samples.

This clonotype was recorded a few times. The chain is built from TRBV12-3 or TRBV12-4 and TRBJ2-2, with D perhaps TRBD1 or TRBD2 (6 bases each). V dropped 6 bases and J dropped 5 bases, with 16 bases sitting between them. The CDR3 totals 15 residues. The CDR3 here is CASSSTDSGTGELFF. The CDR3 bases are TGTGCCAGCAGCTCGACGGACAGCGGGACCGGGGAGCTGTTTTTT.

This clonotype was seen a few times. This chain joins TRBV28 and TRBJ1-4; D is uncertain. The CDR3 runs to 13 residues. CDR1 and CDR2 from the germline V gene are MDHEN and SYDVKM. V lost 8 bases to trimming and J lost 8 bases, with 15 bases between them. The CDR3 DNA follows: TGTGCCAGCTCCTGGGTGGGGAGGGAAAAACTGTTTTTT. Encoded protein: CASSWVGREKLFF.